Below, one T cell receptor (beta chain) is given with its context. Its antigen is as yet unknown. These data are taken from a study of a mutant IDH1 vaccine in newly diagnosed glioma. About the study: Patients got radiotherapy, temozolomide, or both beforehand, and most got both.

Profiled with immunoSEQ multiplex PCR; TCRdb holds only in-frame clones, not every one. The data contain 50,000 to 55,000 clones, about two thirds of them singletons. Time point specified: week 47, end of study. Each dose delivered 300 ug of mutant IDH1 20-mer peptide subcutaneously with imiquimod. The study gave patients eight vaccinations in weeks 1, 3, 5, 7, 11, 15, 19, 23. The CDR3 has 17 amino acids. Per the germline V gene, CDR1 is SGHRS and CDR2 is YFSETQ. Trimming cost V 3 bases and J 0 bases; bases outside gene matches: 12. The source is a man aged 40-55 years with glioma. Some clones in this sample may be carry-over from other donors' samples. This chain connects TRBV5-1 to TRBJ2-7; 7 bases map to TRBD1. This specimen consisted of peripheral blood mononuclear cells (PBMCs), obtained from a glioma patient whose treatment included an IDH1 peptide vaccine. Here the CDR3 DNA reads TGCGCCAGCAGCTCCAATCCGGGACAGTTCACCTCCTACGAGCAGTACTTC. Translation gives CASSSNPGQFTSYEQYF. Full variable domain (outside the CDR3, taken from reference TRBV5-1 and TRBJ2-7): KAGVTQTPRYLIKTRGQQVTLSCSPISGHRSVSWYQQTPGQGLQFLFEYFSETQRNKGNFPGRFSGRQFSNSRSEMNVSTLELGDSALYLCASSSNPGQFTSYEQYFGPGTRLTVT.